Sequencing of this T cell receptor beta chain was carried out in a study of cytomegalovirus exposure and HLA in healthy donors. The primer mix had 60 Vbeta and 13 Jbeta primers. The assay was immunoSEQ multiplex PCR, and TCRdb's table has in-frame clones only and misses some. Of 200,000 or so clones listed, over 65% are singletons. Study-level results: Overall, roughly 150 TCR beta chains were annotated as cytomegalovirus-associated.

CDR3 size: 15 residues. Trimming cost V 0 bases and J 1 base, with 9 bases left between them. Germline CDR1 is MNHEY and CDR2 is SVGAGI. Note on this clone: Its cognate antigen is unknown.

The chain employs TRBV6-5 and TRBJ1-1; the D gene is possibly TRBD1 (6 bases). This TCR derives from a man aged 40-55 years in good health and CMV-seronegative. Sequencing used PBMCs. In nucleotides, the CDR3 is TGTGCCAGCAGTTACTCGGGGGCAGCGAACACTGAAGCTTTCTTT. Amino acid sequence: CASSYSGAANTEAFF.